This T cell receptor (beta chain) was captured in a study of T cells in localized non-small cell lung cancer. Regarding the study as a whole: In the blood, greater T cell density corresponded to longer overall survival. Appearances in adjacent lung were noted for a median 57 of the top 100 tumor clones. Of the tissues analyzed, uninvolved adjacent lung showed maximal T cell clonality, greater than tumor.

Measured with immunoSEQ multiplex PCR; TCRdb has only the in-frame clones, and not every one. Seen here are about 7,600 clones, nearly 60% observed once, and the top ten hold almost 8%. Germline V gene lookup returns CDR1 SGHRS and CDR2 YFSETQ. The CDR3 length is 15 residues. V was clipped by 7 bases and J by 10 bases, with 24 bases between them. To note about this clone: Its antigen remains unidentified.

The sequences come from lymph node tissue, collected before any cancer treatment. The chain employs TRBV5-1 and TRBJ2-1, with a possible D match to TRBD1 (6 bases). The receptor comes from a male donor older than 55 with stage I squamous cell lung carcinoma. The DNA for the CDR3 is TGCGCCAGCCGACCTACTAGTAGGGGGTTTATGGAGCAGTTCTTC. It translates to CASRPTSRGFMEQFF.